This T cell receptor (beta chain) was captured in a study of regulatory T cells in long-lasting Graves disease. On the study more broadly: Prior antithyroid drug treatment in newly diagnosed Graves' patients lasted under 3 months.

At least ten counts were recorded for this clonotype. Time point meaning: newly diagnosed GD, antithyroid drugs for less than 3 months. PBMC RNA served as the TCR library source. Patients with Graves' disease were diagnosed by American Thyroid Association guidelines. Between the trimmed V and J ends, which lost 6 bases and 5 bases, there was a span of 17 bases. CDR1 and CDR2 from the germline V gene are LNHDA and SQIVND (reference sequence). The length of the CDR3 is 14 residues. CDR3 regions were amplified by Arm-PCR using iRepertoire HTBI primers to build TCR beta libraries. One entry per CDR3 protein results from TCRdb running MiXCR on the multiplex PCR reads. This sample has about 540,000 distinct CDR3 sequences, with 13% found just once. The same specimen was also included in a second study, on T cells in Graves' hyperthyroidism and ophthalmopathy. This second report adds: Using the HTBI primer set, a first-round RT-PCR was run on the TCR CDR3.

This TCR was sampled from a young man with Graves disease. The source material was peripheral blood mononuclear cells (PBMCs), sampled at new diagnosis, from a patient treated with antithyroid drugs. This rearrangement joins TRBV19 to TRBJ2-7, with D perhaps TRBD1 (5 bases). The CDR3 protein is CASSTRKGRNEQYF. Here the CDR3 DNA reads TGTGCCAGTAGCACCCGGAAGGGGCGGAACGAGCAGTACTTC. The entire variable domain, with the rest obtained from reference TRBV19 and TRBJ2-7, is as follows: DGGITQSPKYLFRKEGQNVTLSCEQNLNHDAMYWYRQDPGQGLRLIYYSQIVNDFQKGDIAEGYSVSREKKESFPLTVTSAQKNPTAFYLCASSTRKGRNEQYFGPGTRLTVT.